This entry concerns a single T cell receptor beta chain. The antigen is not known. The data were taken from a study of CXCR4 blockade with PD-1 therapy in pancreatic cancer. Study-wide results and limits: Without paired alpha-beta data, shared specificity of dominant clones is unconfirmed.

The archived tumor blocks came from patients without neoadjuvant therapy before resection. Method: immunoSEQ multiplex PCR; TCRdb's copy keeps in-frame clones and lacks some. The table shows about 8,100 clones, with around 50% occurring only once. Material: tumor tissue. The sequence was collected from a human donor with pancreatic ductal adenocarcinoma.

The CDR3 bases are TGTGCCAGCAGCTTAGGAAGTGACACAGATACGCAGTATTTT. Translating it yields CASSLGSDTDTQYF. V gene TRBV7-5 combines with J gene TRBJ2-3. TRBV7-5 is tagged as a pseudogene. This CDR3 is 14 amino acids long.